This T cell receptor (beta chain) came from a study of memory CD4+ T cells and cytomegalovirus serostatus. From germline, CDR1 is SGDLS and CDR2 YYNGEE. Losses at the gene ends were 3 bases for V and 3 bases for J; bases not matched to a gene: 6. CDR3 length: 15 residues. Assay used: immunoSEQ multiplex PCR; TCRdb lists only in-frame clones, some missing. The sample yields around 60,000 clones, 75% to 80% seen once. Single viable CD3+CD4+CD8-CD45RO+ cells were sorted as the memory CD4+ T cells. Input material: memory CD4+ T cells from blood. V and J are TRBV9 and TRBJ1-1; 9 bases are shared with TRBD1. This TCR was recovered from an adult in good health and CMV-seronegative. CDR3 loop: CASSAQGAMHTEAFF. As DNA, the CDR3 is TGTGCCAGCAGCGCACAGGGGGCGATGCACACTGAAGCTTTCTTT.